A single sample is the source of the 2 T cell receptor beta chains below, sequenced in a study of beta chain features in type 1 diabetes. Findings and caveats of the study: Shortening that was moderate but significant affected the TCRB CDR3s of Type 1 diabetes patients in all four CD4+ subsets.

Their target antigens are unknown. The sequenced template was cDNA made from the entire isolated RNA. The table came from immunoSEQ multiplex PCR; TCRdb's copy has only in-frame clones and leaves some out. The table includes 640,000 or so clones, over 11% detected once. The specimen was naive CD4+ T cells from blood. The receptors were sampled from a man in his late teens or twenties with type 1 diabetes.

The table lists this clone with a count of one. The chain uses TRBV5-1 and TRBJ1-1, with 8 bases identical to TRBD1. V shed 0 bases and J 1 base; nucleotides not matched to a gene: 2. Germline V gene data show CDR1 as SGHRS and CDR2 as YFSETQ. The CDR3 contains 15 residues. The CDR3 sequence: CASSLVQGANTEAFF. The CDR3 DNA sequence: TGCGCCAGCAGCTTGGTTCAGGGGGCGAACACTGAAGCTTTCTTT.

The chain uses TRBV2 and TRBJ2-7; D not resolved. CDR3 length: 13 amino acids. Per the germline V gene, CDR1 is SNHLY and CDR2 is FYNNEI. Trimming took 7 bases from V and 0 from J, leaving 10 bases between them. The CDR3 DNA reads TGTGCCAGCAAACCTTCAAGCTCCTACGAGCAGTACTTC. Residues: CASKPSSSYEQYF.